This T cell receptor (beta chain) emerged from a study of sequential checkpoint blockade in melanoma. Study background: DNA from about a hundred pretreatment tumor samples underwent TCRβ immunosequencing.

Indicated treatment: randomized to nivolumab then ipilimumab (arm A) or the reverse (arm B). The CDR3 runs 16 residues. Trimming took 0 bases from V and 7 from J; bases not matched to a gene: 7. The germline V gene has CDR1 ENHRY and CDR2 SYGVKD. Method: immunoSEQ multiplex PCR; TCRdb's copy keeps in-frame clones and lacks some. This table holds around 6,800 clones, 23% found once. The material sequenced was tumor tissue (inferred from file names), taken from a patient given nivolumab and ipilimumab in sequence. The chain is built from TRBV10-3 and TRBJ2-1, with 9 bases that match TRBD2. This TCR derives from a human donor with melanoma. CDR3 sequence reads: CAISESPSGKGNEQFF. The CDR3 bases are TGTGCCATCAGTGAGTCCCCTAGCGGGAAAGGAAATGAGCAGTTCTTC.